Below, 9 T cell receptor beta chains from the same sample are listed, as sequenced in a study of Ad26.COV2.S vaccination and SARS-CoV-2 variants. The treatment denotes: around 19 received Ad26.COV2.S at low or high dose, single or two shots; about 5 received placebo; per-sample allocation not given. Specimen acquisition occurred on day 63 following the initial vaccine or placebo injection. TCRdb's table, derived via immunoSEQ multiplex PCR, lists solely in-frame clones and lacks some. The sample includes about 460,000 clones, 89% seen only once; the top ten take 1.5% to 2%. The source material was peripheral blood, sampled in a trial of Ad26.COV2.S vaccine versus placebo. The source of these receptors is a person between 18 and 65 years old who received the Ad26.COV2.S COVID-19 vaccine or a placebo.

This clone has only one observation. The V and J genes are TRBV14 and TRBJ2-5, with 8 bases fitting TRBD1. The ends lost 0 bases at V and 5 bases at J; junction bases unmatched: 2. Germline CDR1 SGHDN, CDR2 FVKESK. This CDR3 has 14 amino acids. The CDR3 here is CASSQDRGRETQYF. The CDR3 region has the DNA TGTGCCAGCAGCCAAGACAGGGGGCGCGAGACCCAGTACTTC.

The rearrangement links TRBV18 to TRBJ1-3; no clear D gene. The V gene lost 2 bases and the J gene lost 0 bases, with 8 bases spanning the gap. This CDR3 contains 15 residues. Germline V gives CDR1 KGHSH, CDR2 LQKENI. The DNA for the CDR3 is TGTGCCAGCTCACCATCAGAGACCTCTGGAAACACCATATATTTT. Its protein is CASSPSETSGNTIYF.

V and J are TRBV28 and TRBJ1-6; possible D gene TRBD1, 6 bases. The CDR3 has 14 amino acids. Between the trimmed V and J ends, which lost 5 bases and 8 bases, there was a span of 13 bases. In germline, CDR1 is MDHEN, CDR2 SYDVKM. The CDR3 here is CASSPDSMDSPLHF. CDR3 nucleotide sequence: TGTGCCAGCAGTCCGGACAGTATGGATTCACCCCTCCACTTT.

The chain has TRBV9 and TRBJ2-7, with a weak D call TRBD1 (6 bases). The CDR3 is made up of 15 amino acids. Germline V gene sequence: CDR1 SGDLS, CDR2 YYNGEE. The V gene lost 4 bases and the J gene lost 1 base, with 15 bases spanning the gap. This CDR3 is CASSLQGNPSYEQYF. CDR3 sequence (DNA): TGTGCCAGCAGCTTACAGGGAAACCCATCCTACGAGCAGTACTTC.

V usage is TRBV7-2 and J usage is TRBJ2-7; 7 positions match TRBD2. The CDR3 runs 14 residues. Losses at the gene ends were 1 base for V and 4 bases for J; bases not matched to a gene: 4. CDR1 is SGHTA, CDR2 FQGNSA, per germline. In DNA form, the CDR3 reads TGTGCCAGCAGCTTAGATCTGGGGGGGTACGAGCAGTACTTC. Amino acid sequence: CASSLDLGGYEQYF.

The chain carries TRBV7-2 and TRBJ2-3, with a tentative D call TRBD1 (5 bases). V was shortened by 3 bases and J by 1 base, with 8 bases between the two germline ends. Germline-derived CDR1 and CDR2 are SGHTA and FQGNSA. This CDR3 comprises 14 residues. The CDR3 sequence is CASSFQQGTDTQYF. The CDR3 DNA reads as TGTGCCAGCAGCTTTCAACAGGGCACAGATACGCAGTATTTT.

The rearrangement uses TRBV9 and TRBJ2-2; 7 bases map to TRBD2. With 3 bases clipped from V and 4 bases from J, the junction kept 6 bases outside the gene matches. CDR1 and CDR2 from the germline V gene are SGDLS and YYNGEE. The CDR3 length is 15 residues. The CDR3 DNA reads TGTGCCAGCAGCGCAAGCGGGATGGGCACCGGGGAGCTGTTTTTT. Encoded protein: CASSASGMGTGELFF.

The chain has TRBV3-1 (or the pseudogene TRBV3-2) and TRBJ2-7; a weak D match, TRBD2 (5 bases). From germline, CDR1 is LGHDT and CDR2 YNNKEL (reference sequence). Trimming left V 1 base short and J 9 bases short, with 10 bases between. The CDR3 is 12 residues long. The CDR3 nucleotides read TGTGCCAGCAGCCAAGTAGCGAAGGGGCAGTACTTC. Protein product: CASSQVAKGQYF.

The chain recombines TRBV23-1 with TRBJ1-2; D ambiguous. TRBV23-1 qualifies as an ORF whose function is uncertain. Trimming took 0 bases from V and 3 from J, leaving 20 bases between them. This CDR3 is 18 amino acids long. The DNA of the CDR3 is TGCGCCAGCAGTCAATCGCGGCAGGAAGTTACAAAGGACTATGGCTACACCTTC. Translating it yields CASSQSRQEVTKDYGYTF.